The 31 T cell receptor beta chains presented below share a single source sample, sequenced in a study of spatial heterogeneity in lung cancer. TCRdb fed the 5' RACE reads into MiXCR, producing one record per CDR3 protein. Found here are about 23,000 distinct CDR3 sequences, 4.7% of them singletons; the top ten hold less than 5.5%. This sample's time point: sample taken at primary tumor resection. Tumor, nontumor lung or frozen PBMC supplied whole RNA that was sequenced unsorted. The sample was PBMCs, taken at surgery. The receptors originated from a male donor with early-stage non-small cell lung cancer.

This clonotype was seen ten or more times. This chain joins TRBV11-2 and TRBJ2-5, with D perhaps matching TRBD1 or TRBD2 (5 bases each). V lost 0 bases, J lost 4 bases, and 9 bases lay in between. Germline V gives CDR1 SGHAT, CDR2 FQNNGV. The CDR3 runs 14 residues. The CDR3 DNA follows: TGTGCCAGCAGCTTAGAGAGGGGCGCAGAGACCCAGTACTTC. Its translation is CASSLERGAETQYF.

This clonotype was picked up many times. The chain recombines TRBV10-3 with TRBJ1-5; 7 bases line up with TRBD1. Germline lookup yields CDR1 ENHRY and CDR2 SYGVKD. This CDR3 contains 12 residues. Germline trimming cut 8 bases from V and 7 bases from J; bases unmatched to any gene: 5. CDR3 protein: CAIGGGQQPQHF. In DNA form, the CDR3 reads TGTGCCATCGGAGGGGGCCAGCAGCCCCAGCATTTT.

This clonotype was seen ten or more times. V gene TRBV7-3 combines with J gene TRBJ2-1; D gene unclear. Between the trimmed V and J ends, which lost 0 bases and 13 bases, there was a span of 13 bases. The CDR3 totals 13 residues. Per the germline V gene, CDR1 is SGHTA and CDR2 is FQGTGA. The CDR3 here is CASSLTLRYPQFF. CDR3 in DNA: TGTGCCAGCAGCTTAACGTTACGGTACCCCCAGTTCTTC.

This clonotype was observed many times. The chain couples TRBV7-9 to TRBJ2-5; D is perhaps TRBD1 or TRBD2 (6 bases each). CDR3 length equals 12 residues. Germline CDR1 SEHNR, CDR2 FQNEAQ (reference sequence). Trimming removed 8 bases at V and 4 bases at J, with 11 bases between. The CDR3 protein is CASSGAAETQYF. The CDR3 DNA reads TGTGCCAGCTCGGGGGCGGCAGAGACCCAGTACTTC.

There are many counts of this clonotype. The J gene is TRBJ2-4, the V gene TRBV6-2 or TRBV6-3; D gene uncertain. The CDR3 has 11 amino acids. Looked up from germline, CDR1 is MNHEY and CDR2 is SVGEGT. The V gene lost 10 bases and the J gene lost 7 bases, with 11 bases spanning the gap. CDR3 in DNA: TGTGCCACCTGGCGAGGCAACATTCAGTACTTC. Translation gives CATWRGNIQYF.

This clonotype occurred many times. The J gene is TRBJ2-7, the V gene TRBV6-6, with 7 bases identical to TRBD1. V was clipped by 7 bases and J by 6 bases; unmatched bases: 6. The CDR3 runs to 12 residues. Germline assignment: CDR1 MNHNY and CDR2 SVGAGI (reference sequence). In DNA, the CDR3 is TGTGCCAGCAATCGACAGGGCGGCGAGCAGTACTTC. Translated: CASNRQGGEQYF.

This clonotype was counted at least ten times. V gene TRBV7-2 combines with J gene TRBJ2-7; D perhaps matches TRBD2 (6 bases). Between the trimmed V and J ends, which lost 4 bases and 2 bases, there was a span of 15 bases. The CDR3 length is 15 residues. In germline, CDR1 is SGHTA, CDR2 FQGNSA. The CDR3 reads CASSSSPGLTYEQYF. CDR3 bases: TGTGCCAGCAGCTCGAGCCCGGGACTGACCTACGAGCAGTACTTC.

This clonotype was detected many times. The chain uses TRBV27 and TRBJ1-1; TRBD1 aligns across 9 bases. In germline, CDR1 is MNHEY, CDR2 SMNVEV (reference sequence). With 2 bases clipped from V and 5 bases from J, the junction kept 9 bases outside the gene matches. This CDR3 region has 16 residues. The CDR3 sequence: CASSLGQGIWATEAFF. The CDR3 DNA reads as TGTGCCAGCAGTTTAGGACAGGGGATCTGGGCAACTGAAGCTTTCTTT.

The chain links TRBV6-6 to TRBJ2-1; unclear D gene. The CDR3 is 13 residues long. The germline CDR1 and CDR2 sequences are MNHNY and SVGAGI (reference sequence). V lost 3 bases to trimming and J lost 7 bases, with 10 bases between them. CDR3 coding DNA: TGTGCCAGCAGTTATGATTGGGTTAATGAGCAGTTCTTC. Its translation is CASSYDWVNEQFF.

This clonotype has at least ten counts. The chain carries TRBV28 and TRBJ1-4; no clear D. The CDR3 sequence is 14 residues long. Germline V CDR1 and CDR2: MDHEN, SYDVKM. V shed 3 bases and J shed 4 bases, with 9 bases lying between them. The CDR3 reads CASSLQRFNEKLFF. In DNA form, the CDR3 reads TGTGCCAGCAGTTTGCAGCGGTTTAATGAAAAACTGTTTTTT. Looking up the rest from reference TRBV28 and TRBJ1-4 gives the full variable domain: DVKVTQSSRYLVKRTGEKVFLECVQDMDHENMFWYRQDPGLGLRLIYFSYDVKMKEKGDIPEGYSVSREKKERFSLILESASTNQTSMYLCASSLQRFNEKLFFGSGTQLSVL.

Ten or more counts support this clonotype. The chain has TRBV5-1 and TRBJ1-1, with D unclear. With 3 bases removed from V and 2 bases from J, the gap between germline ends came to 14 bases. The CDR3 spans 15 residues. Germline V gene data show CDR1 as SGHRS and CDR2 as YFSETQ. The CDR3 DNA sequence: TGCGCCAGCAGCTCCCGCGGCCAGTCCAACACTGAAGCTTTCTTT. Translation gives CASSSRGQSNTEAFF.

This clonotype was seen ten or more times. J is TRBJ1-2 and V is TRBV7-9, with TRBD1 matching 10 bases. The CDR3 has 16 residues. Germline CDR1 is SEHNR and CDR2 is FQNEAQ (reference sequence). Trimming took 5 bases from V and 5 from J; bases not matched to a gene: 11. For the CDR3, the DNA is TGTGCCAGCAGCGCGGACAGGGGGAATGTTCGGTATGGCTACACCTTC. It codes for CASSADRGNVRYGYTF. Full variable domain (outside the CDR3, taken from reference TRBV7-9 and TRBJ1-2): DTGVSQNPRHKITKRGQNVTFRCDPISEHNRLYWYRQTLGQGPEFLTYFQNEAQLEKSRLLSDRFSAERPKGSFSTLEIQRTEQGDSAMYLCASSADRGNVRYGYTFGSGTRLTVV.

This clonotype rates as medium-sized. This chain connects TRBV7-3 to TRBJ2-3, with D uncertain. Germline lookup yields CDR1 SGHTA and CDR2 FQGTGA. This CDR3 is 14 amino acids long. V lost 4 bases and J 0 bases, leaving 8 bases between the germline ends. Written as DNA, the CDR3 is TGTGCCAGCAGCTCAACGACTAGCACAGATACGCAGTATTTT. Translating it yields CASSSTTSTDTQYF.

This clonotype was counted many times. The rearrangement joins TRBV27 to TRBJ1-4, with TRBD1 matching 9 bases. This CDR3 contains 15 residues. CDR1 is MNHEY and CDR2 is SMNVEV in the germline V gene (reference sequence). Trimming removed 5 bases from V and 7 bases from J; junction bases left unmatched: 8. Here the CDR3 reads CASSENRGRGEKLFF. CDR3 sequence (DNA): TGTGCCAGCAGTGAGAACAGGGGGCGCGGTGAAAAACTGTTTTTT.

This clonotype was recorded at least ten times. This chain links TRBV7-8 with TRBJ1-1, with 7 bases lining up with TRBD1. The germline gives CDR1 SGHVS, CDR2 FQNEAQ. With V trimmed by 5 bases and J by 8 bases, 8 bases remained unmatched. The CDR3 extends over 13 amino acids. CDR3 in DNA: TGTGCCAGCAGCCAAAGACAGGGCCTAGAAGCTTTCTTT. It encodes CASSQRQGLEAFF.

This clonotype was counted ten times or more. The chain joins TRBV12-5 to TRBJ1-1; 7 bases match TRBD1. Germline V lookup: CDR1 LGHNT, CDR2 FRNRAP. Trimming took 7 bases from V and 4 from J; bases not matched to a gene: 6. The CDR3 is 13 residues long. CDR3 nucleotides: TGTGCTAGTGCTGCAGGGGGGGGCACTGAAGCTTTCTTT. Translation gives CASAAGGGTEAFF.

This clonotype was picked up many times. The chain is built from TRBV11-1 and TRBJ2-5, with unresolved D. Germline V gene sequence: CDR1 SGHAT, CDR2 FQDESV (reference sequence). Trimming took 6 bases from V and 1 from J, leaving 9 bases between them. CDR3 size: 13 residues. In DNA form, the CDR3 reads TGTGCCAGCAGGGGCCCTACCCAAGAGACCCAGTACTTC. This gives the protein CASRGPTQETQYF.

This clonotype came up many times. The CDR3 bases are TGCAGCGTTGAGAGATGGGGGCAGGAGACCCAGTACTTC. Translation gives CSVERWGQETQYF. V is TRBV29-1 and J is TRBJ2-5, with D possibly matching TRBD1 (6 bases). Between the trimmed V and J ends, which lost 3 bases and 5 bases, there was a span of 13 bases. CDR3 length equals 13 residues. CDR1 and CDR2 (germline): SQVTM, ANQGSEA.

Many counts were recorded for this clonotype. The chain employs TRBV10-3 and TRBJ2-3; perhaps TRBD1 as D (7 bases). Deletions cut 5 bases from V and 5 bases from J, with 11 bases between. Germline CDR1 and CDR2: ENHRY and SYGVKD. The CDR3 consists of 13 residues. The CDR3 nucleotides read TGTGCCATCAGTACAGGGGAGGTAGATACGCAGTATTTT. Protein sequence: CAISTGEVDTQYF.

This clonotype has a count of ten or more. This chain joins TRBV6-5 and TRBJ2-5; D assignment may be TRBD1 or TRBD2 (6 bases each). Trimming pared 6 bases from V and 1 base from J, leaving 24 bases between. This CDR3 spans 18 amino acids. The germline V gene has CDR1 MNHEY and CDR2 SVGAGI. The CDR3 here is CASSLRAPGGGGQETQYF. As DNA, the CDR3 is TGTGCCAGCAGCTTGCGGGCTCCGGGCGGAGGGGGCCAAGAGACCCAGTACTTC.

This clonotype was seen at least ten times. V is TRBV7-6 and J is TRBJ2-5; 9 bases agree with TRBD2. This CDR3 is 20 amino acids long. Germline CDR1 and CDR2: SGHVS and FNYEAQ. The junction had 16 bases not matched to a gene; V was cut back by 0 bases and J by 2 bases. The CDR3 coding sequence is TGTGCCAGCAGCTTAGCCATCCCCGGGGGTAGCGGGAGAGTTCAAGAGACCCAGTACTTC. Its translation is CASSLAIPGGSGRVQETQYF.

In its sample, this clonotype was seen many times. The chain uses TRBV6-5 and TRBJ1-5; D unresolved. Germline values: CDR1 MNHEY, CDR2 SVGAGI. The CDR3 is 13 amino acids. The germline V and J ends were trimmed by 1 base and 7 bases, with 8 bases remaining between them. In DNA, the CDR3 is TGTGCCAGCAGTTACTGGGTCGGGCAGCCCCAGCATTTT. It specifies CASSYWVGQPQHF.

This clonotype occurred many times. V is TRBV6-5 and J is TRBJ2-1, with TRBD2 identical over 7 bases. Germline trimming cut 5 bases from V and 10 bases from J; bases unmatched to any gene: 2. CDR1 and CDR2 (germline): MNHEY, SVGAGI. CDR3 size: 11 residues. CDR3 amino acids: CASSQAGEQFF. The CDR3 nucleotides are TGTGCCAGCAGTCAAGCGGGGGAGCAGTTCTTC.

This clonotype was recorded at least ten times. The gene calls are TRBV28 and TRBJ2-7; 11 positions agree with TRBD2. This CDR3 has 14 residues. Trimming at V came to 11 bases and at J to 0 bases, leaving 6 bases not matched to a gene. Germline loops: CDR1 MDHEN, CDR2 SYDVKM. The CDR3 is CASGTSGDSYEQYF. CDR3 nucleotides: TGTGCCTCCGGGACTAGCGGAGACTCCTACGAGCAGTACTTC.

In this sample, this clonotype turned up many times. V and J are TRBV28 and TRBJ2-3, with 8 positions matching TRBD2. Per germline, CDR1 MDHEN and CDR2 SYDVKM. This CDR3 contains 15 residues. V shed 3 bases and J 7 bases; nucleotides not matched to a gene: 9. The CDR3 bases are TGTGCCAGCAGTTTTGAAGGGACTAGTGGGCATACGCAGTATTTT. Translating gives CASSFEGTSGHTQYF.

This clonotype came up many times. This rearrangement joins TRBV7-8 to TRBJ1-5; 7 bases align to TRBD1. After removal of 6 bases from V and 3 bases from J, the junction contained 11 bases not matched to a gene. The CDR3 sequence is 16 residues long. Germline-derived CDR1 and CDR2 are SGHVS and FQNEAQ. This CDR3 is CASRAGGDLNNQPQHF. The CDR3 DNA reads TGTGCCAGCAGGGCAGGGGGGGATCTGAACAATCAGCCCCAGCATTTT.

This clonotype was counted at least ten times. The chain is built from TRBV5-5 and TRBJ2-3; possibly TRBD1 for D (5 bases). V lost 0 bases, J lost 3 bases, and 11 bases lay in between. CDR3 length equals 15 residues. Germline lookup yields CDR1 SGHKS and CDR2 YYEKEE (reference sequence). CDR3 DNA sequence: TGTGCCAGCAGCTTGGATGGGCAGGGAACAGATACGCAGTATTTT. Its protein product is CASSLDGQGTDTQYF.

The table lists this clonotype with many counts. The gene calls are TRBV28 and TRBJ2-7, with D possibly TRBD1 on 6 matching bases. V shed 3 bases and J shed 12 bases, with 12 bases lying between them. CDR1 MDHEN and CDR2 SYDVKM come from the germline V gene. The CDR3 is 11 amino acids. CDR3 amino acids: CASSLGAYAYF. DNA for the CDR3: TGTGCCAGCAGTTTGGGGGCCTACGCGTACTTC.

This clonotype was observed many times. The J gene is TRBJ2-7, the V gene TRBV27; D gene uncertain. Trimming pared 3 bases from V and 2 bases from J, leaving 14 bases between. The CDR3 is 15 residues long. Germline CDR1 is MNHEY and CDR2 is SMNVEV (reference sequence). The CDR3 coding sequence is TGTGCCAGCAGTTTTACAGAGCACGGGCCCTACGAGCAGTACTTC. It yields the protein CASSFTEHGPYEQYF.

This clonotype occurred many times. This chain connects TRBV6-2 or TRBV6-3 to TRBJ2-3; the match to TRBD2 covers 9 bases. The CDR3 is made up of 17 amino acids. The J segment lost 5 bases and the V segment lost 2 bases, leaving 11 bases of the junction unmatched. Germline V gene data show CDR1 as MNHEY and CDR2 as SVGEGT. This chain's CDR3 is CASSYDSKREVVDTQYF. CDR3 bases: TGTGCCAGCAGTTACGATTCGAAGCGGGAGGTGGTAGATACGCAGTATTTT.

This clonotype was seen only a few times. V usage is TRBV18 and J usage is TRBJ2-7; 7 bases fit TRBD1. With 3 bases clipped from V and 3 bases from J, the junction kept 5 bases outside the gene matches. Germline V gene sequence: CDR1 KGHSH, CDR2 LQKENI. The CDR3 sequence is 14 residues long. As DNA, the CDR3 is TGTGCCAGCTCACCTTCGACAGGGAACTACGAGCAGTACTTC. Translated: CASSPSTGNYEQYF.